What follows are 5 T cell receptor beta chains derived from one specimen sequenced in a study of blood T cell repertoires in COVID-19. Produced via immunoSEQ multiplex PCR; TCRdb's table is partial and in-frame only. Of around 200,000 clones listed, 80% are singletons. The material sequenced was peripheral blood. The receptors shown here come from a human donor in a cohort sampled during active COVID-19.

The CDR3 region is CASTSGSGRIEYEQYF. The DNA for the CDR3 is TGTGCCAGCACCTCGGGGAGCGGGAGGATCGAATACGAGCAGTACTTC. V usage is TRBV5-6 and J usage is TRBJ2-7; 9 nucleotides agree with TRBD2. Germline CDR1 is SGHDT and CDR2 is YYEEEE. This CDR3 region has 16 residues. V shed 6 bases and J 4 bases; nucleotides not matched to a gene: 14.

The genes are TRBV2 and TRBJ2-7, with 14 nucleotides matching TRBD2. With V trimmed by 6 bases and J by 4 bases, 5 bases remained unmatched. The CDR3 extends over 15 amino acids. Germline V lookup: CDR1 SNHLY, CDR2 FYNNEI. CDR3 nucleotides: TGTGCCAGCAGGGGACTAGCGGGAGTGCGGTACGAGCAGTACTTC. Protein sequence: CASRGLAGVRYEQYF. The full variable domain, with the rest looked up from reference TRBV2 and TRBJ2-7, is EPEVTQTPSHQVTQMGQEVILRCVPISNHLYFYWYRQILGQKVEFLVSFYNNEISEKSEIFDDQFSVERPDGSNFTLKIRSTKLEDSAMYFCASRGLAGVRYEQYFGPGTRLTVT.

The V gene is TRBV4-3, the J gene TRBJ1-4, with 7 bases lining up with TRBD1. Germline V lookup: CDR1 LGHNA, CDR2 YSLEER. The CDR3 contains 14 residues. Trimming removed 4 bases from V and 4 bases from J; junction bases left unmatched: 3. The DNA for the CDR3 is TGCGCCAGCAGCCTCGGACAGGTTAATGAAAAACTGTTTTTT. Translating it yields CASSLGQVNEKLFF.

The rearrangement links TRBV5-1 to TRBJ2-7; possible D gene TRBD2, 5 bases. Germline CDR1 is SGHRS and CDR2 is YFSETQ. V was clipped by 2 bases and J by 2 bases, with 11 bases between them. The CDR3 totals 14 residues. CDR3 in amino acids: CASSFLSGTYEQYF. The CDR3 DNA reads as TGCGCCAGCAGCTTCCTAAGCGGCACCTACGAGCAGTACTTC. Drawing the rest from reference TRBV5-1 and TRBJ2-7, the complete variable domain is KAGVTQTPRYLIKTRGQQVTLSCSPISGHRSVSWYQQTPGQGLQFLFEYFSETQRNKGNFPGRFSGRQFSNSRSEMNVSTLELGDSALYLCASSFLSGTYEQYFGPGTRLTVT.

This clone was counted a single time. The rearrangement uses TRBV6-5 and TRBJ2-5; D is possibly TRBD2 (6 bases). The V end lost 2 bases, the J end lost 5 bases, and 9 bases lay between the germline ends. The CDR3 loop spans 13 amino acids. Germline assignment: CDR1 MNHEY and CDR2 SVGAGI. CDR3 sequence reads: CASSYVGGETQYF. The CDR3 DNA is TGTGCCAGCAGTTACGTTGGGGGGGAGACCCAGTACTTC.